These T cell receptor beta chains were read from a single sample in a study of shared clonotypes between healthy human individuals. Only in-frame clones appear in the TCRdb table, and some are missing; sequencing was by immunoSEQ multiplex PCR. The sample lists some 1.5 million clones, approximately 98% occurring once. Sequencing was performed on naive CD4+ T cells sorted from blood. These receptors were taken from a man aged 25 to 40 in good health. Both conserved end residues are part of each CDR3. The order of the fields is clone size, D gene, V gene, J gene, CDR3 DNA, CDR3 protein. The D gene is left open where the match is weak. Clone size is not always given. Where it is, it says once, few, many or a class for expanded clones.

NA	NA	TRBV19	TRBJ1-1	TGTGCCAGCCAAAACCTCGGCGGGAACACTGAAGCTTTCTTT	CASQNLGGNTEAFF
NA	NA	TRBV6-4	TRBJ2-1	TGTGCCAGCAGTGGGGGATCGGGGTCCTACAATGAGCAGTTCTTC	CASSGGSGSYNEQFF
NA	NA	TRBV27	TRBJ2-7	TGTGCCAGCAGTTTATCCGGGCTCTACTACGAGCAGTACTTC	CASSLSGLYYEQYF
NA	NA	TRBV2	TRBJ2-2	TGTGCCACTTCATTGACACCTAACACCGGGGAGCTGTTTTTT	CATSLTPNTGELFF
NA	NA	TRBV9	TRBJ1-5	TGTGCCAGCAGCGCTGGGGGGGGGCTAAACAATCAGCCCCAGCATTTT	CASSAGGGLNNQPQHF
NA	NA	TRBV5-1	TRBJ1-1	TGCGCCAGCAGCACAGGCAAGAACACTGAAGCTTTCTTT	CASSTGKNTEAFF
NA	TRBD1	TRBV2	TRBJ2-7	TGTGCCAGCAGCACAACAGGGGGGCCCTACGAGCAGTACTTC	CASSTTGGPYEQYF
NA	NA	TRBV5-1	TRBJ1-2	TGCGCCAGCAGCTTCGGGGACTATGGCTACACCTTC	CASSFGDYGYTF
once	NA	TRBV19	TRBJ2-1	TGTGCCAGTAGTACTTTATCAGGAATAGCGGTTAGCTCCTACAATGAGCAGTTCTTC	CASSTLSGIAVSSYNEQFF
once	NA	TRBV29-1	TRBJ2-7	TGCAGCGTTGAAGCCGGACACGAGCAGTACTTC	CSVEAGHEQYF
NA	TRBD1	TRBV7-9	TRBJ2-5	TGTGCCAGCAGCTTATCCCCGGGACAGTCGGAGACCCAGTACTTC	CASSLSPGQSETQYF
NA	TRBD2	TRBV14	TRBJ2-1	TGTGCCAGCAGCCAACTGGGACTAGCGGGGGACAATGAGCAGTTCTTC	CASSQLGLAGDNEQFF
NA	NA	TRBV2	TRBJ2-3	TGTGCCAGCTCAACTAGTGCGTATACGCAGTATTTT	CASSTSAYTQYF
NA	NA	TRBV15	TRBJ2-7	TGTGCCACCAGCAGAGATCGGAGAGAGCAGTACTTC	CATSRDRREQYF
NA	TRBD2	TRBV5-6	TRBJ2-1	TGTGCCAGCAGCTTGGCGGGACTAGCGGGAGACGGCTACAATGAGCAGTTCTTC	CASSLAGLAGDGYNEQFF
NA	TRBD1	TRBV6-6	TRBJ2-7	TGTGCCAGCAGGACCGGACAGGGATTCTACGAGCAGTACTTC	CASRTGQGFYEQYF
NA	NA	TRBV19	TRBJ2-7	TGTGCCAGTAGTATAGTAGGCAGGGCCTACGAGCAGTACTTC	CASSIVGRAYEQYF
NA	NA	TRBV5-5	TRBJ1-3	TGTGCCAGCAGATCTGGAAACACCATATATTTT	CASRSGNTIYF
NA	NA	TRBV5-1	TRBJ2-2	TGCGCCAGCAGCTTGGTCTGGGGAAACACCGGGGAGCTGTTTTTT	CASSLVWGNTGELFF
NA	NA	TRBV5-6	TRBJ1-5	TGTGCCAGCAGCGTAAACAATCAGCCCCAGCATTTT	CASSVNNQPQHF
NA	NA	TRBV19	TRBJ2-7	TGTGCCAGTAGTATAGCGGGGGGCGCGGGCGAGCAGTACTTC	CASSIAGGAGEQYF
NA	NA	TRBV9	TRBJ2-3	TGTGCCAGCAGCGTAGCGGCCACCTACACAGATACGCAGTATTTT	CASSVAATYTDTQYF
NA	TRBD1	TRBV15	TRBJ2-7	TGTGCCACCAGCGGAGACAGGGCGGCTTCTAACGAGCAGTACTTC	CATSGDRAASNEQYF
NA	TRBD1	TRBV27	TRBJ1-4	TGTGCCAGCAGTCTACAGGGGGCAAATGAAAAACTGTTTTTT	CASSLQGANEKLFF
NA	TRBD2	TRBV7-8	TRBJ2-1	TGTGCCAGCAGCTTAGCGGGACTAGCCGCCTCCTACAATGAGCAGTTCTTC	CASSLAGLAASYNEQFF
NA	NA	TRBV5-5	TRBJ1-2	TGTGCCAGCAGCTTGGGGACGGGGGCTGGTGGCTACACCTTC	CASSLGTGAGGYTF
NA	NA	TRBV20-1	TRBJ2-3	TGCAGTGCCCCTAAGACAGATACGCAGTATTTT	CSAPKTDTQYF
NA	TRBD2	TRBV11-2	TRBJ2-1	TGTGCCAGCAGCCTCAGGCGGGAGGCCCTTTACAATGAGCAGTTCTTC	CASSLRREALYNEQFF
NA	NA	TRBV18	TRBJ1-5	TGTGCCAGCTCACCACCGGGGTTAGGTCAGCCCCAGCATTTT	CASSPPGLGQPQHF
once	TRBD1	TRBV10-3	TRBJ2-1	TGTGCCATCAGTGAGGGGACAGGGATAGTCTTGGAGCAGTTCTTC	CAISEGTGIVLEQFF
NA	TRBD1	TRBV25-1	TRBJ2-2	TGTGCCAGCAGAGGGGCGACAGGGGGCTTCGGGGAGCTGTTTTTT	CASRGATGGFGELFF
NA	TRBD2	TRBV30	TRBJ2-5	TGTGCCTGGACTCGGGGAGGGGAGACCCAGTACTTC	CAWTRGGETQYF
NA	NA	TRBV28	TRBJ1-2	TGTGCCAGCAGTTCTGCGCAGCGGCGAGCTGGCTACACCTTC	CASSSAQRRAGYTF
once	TRBD2	TRBV5-1	TRBJ2-7	TGCGCCAGCAGCCGTCTGTTGACTAGCGGGAGGAGCCCTATGTACTTC	CASSRLLTSGRSPMYF
NA	TRBD2	TRBV5-1	TRBJ2-5	TGCGCCAGCAGCCGAGTTGGACTAGCGGGAGAAGAGACCCAGTACTTC	CASSRVGLAGEETQYF
NA	TRBD2	TRBV2	TRBJ2-1	TGTGCCAGCAGTGCAAGGGAGGGCCCTTACAATGAGCAGTTCTTC	CASSAREGPYNEQFF
NA	NA	TRBV9	TRBJ1-4	TGTGCCAGCAGCACAGTAACAGGGACAAATGAAAAACTGTTTTTT	CASSTVTGTNEKLFF
once	TRBD1	TRBV6-5	TRBJ2-1	TGTGCCAGCAGAACCGGGACAGCCTCGTCTGAGCAGTTCTTC	CASRTGTASSEQFF
NA	TRBD2	TRBV28	TRBJ2-7	TGTGCCAGCAGTTTAGCGGGAGCCGATTACGAGCAGTACTTC	CASSLAGADYEQYF
once	NA	TRBV5-1	TRBJ1-1	TGCGCCAGCAGCACCCCGACAGGGAACACTGAAGCTTTCTTT	CASSTPTGNTEAFF
NA	TRBD2	TRBV7-8	TRBJ2-1	TGTGCCAGCAGCTTACATCCCGGGACTAGCATTCATGAGCAGTTCTTC	CASSLHPGTSIHEQFF
NA	TRBD1	TRBV10-3	TRBJ2-7	TGTGCCATCAGCCCTAACAGGGGGCCTACTACCTACGAGCAGTACTTC	CAISPNRGPTTYEQYF